This T cell receptor beta chain was identified in a study of blood T cell repertoires in COVID-19 (dated by TCRdb to about 2020). With regard to the full study: The collaborator samples originated in the United States, Italy and Spain and spanned the acute and convalescent phases of COVID-19. The dataset comprised deeply sampled blood TCRbeta repertoires from subjects exposed to, actively infected with, or recovered from COVID-19. HLA class I and class II types, where available, came from metadata supplied by the sample provider rather than from assay-based typing. Nearly every sample came with metadata listing a de-identified subject ID, COVID-19 status, age in years and sex. Samples were obtained from the ongoing ImmuneRACE study (first 160 participants) and from over 1,000 subjects provided by 6 global collaborators. The material from the prospective study consisted of cDNA or gDNA derived from T cells, B-cell-depleted T cells, or PBMCs. The repertoires were released in a freely available public database meant as a resource for research on the immune response to SARS-CoV-2. The study at large found these results: The quantity of clinical and demographic metadata differed by source and by participant and was supplied without curation.

Via the germline V gene (reference sequence), CDR1 is LGHDT and CDR2 YNNKEL. Here V drops 0 bases and J drops 1 base, and the junction holds 3 bases not matched to any gene. Inclusive of the bounding cysteine and phenylalanine, the CDR3 is 17 residues long. The read is trimmed to its CDR3 DNA, 51 bases read in frame from base 1. The collaborating institutions used their own protocols to collect whole blood in K2EDTA tubes. Collaborator samples were shipped for TCRbeta analysis as frozen whole blood, isolated PBMCs, or DNA extracted from either sample type. TCRbeta CDR3 regions were amplified from genomic DNA using the immunoSEQ Assay, a bias-controlled multiplex PCR. The authors processed their data as follows. Within the assay, amplification of reference gene primers was used to estimate how many nucleated cells each sample contained. Sequence reads were collapsed and filtered to measure the absolute abundance of every unique TCRbeta CDR3 rearrangement. For each sample, productive Simpson clonality was calculated as the square root of Simpson's diversity index over productive rearrangements. The table comes from immuneACCESS by way of TCRdb, which keeps in-frame sequences with V and J called. Part of the clones is missing from these tables; in studies checked, under half for an unresolved V gene and the rest for unknown reasons. The V and J calls and clone size come from that table; D and trimming were worked out from the DNA. The sample table holds roughly 120,000 clones, of which about 83% were seen once. Roughly 2.1% of the sample is held by the ten biggest clonotypes.

About this clone itself: Which antigen it targets is not known. Nothing much larger sits one base from this clone, and base qualities are not available.

The V and J genes are TRBV3-1 (or the pseudogene TRBV3-2) and TRBJ1-6, with TRBD1 identical over 7 junction bases. The clonotype comes from a woman aged 45-59 years with acute or convalescent COVID-19. The sequencing sample was made of peripheral blood. The DNA sequence is given as TGTGCCAGCAGCCAAGACTACAGGGGATCCTATAATTCACCCCTCCACTTT. The encoded protein is CASSQDYRGSYNSPLHF.